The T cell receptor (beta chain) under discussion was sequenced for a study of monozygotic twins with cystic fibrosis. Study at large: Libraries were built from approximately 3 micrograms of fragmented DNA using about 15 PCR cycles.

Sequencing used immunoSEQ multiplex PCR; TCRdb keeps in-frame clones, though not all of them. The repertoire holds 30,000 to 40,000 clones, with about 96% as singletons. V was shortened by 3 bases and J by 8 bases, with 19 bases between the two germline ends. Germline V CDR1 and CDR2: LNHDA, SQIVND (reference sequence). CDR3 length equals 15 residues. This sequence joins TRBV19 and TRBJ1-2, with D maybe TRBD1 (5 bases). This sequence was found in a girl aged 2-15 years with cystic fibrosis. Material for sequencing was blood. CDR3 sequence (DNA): TGTGCCAGTAGTATCCCTCTCGGGACTGGGTACGGCTACACCTTC. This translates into CASSIPLGTGYGYTF.